These 17 T cell receptor beta chains were all obtained from the same sample, sequenced in a study of T cells expressing NK-cell markers. Reanalyzing the 5' RACE reads, TCRdb keeps one entry per CDR3 protein, without DNA. The sample has about 160,000 distinct CDR3 sequences. The source material was blood T cells: a sorted CD56 or NKG2C T cell subset, CD4+ or CD8+ T cells, or bulk PBMC T cells (not recorded which). These receptors were obtained from a man aged 18-70 years in good health.

CDR3 protein: CASSKVYGGRSSYEQYF. The rearrangement uses TRBV21-1 and TRBJ2-7; the TCRdb D gene call, TRBD1, has no DNA to confirm it. TRBV21-1 constitutes a pseudogene. The CDR3 is 17 amino acids.

The chain links TRBV20-1 to TRBJ2-3; no DNA is available, so the TRBD2 call from TCRdb remains unchecked. The germline V gene encodes CDR1 DFQATT and CDR2 SNEGSKA (reference sequence). This CDR3 contains 14 residues. This CDR3 reads CSARILGTGDTQYF.

The V gene is TRBV3-1, the J gene TRBJ2-5; TCRdb designates TRBD2, a call that cannot be tested without DNA. CDR1 LGHDT and CDR2 YNNKEL come from the germline V gene (reference sequence). This CDR3 contains 18 residues. CDR3 protein: CASSQAGLAGGLGETQYF.

The J gene is TRBJ2-1, the V gene TRBV7-3; TCRdb's assignment of TRBD2 cannot be checked, as there is no DNA. CDR3 length: 17 residues. Germline-derived CDR1 and CDR2 are SGHTA and FQGTGA. CDR3: CASSWDSGGASYNEQFF.

This chain connects TRBV11-2 to TRBJ2-5; absent DNA, TCRdb's TRBD1 call cannot be checked. This CDR3 spans 15 amino acids. Per the germline V gene, CDR1 is SGHAT and CDR2 is FQNNGV. The CDR3 sequence is CASSFRDRVSETQYF.

This chain uses TRBV29-1 with TRBJ2-7; the D call of TRBD1 rests on TCRdb alone, since no DNA is present to check it. Germline assignment: CDR1 SQVTM and CDR2 ANQGSEA. This CDR3 is built from 14 residues. CDR3 sequence: CSVDTAPDSYEQYF.

This chain links TRBV2 with TRBJ1-3; the TCRdb D gene call, TRBD1, has no DNA to confirm it. Germline V gene sequence: CDR1 SNHLY, CDR2 FYNNEI. The CDR3 is 17 amino acids. The CDR3 loop is CASSERTGSISGNTIYF.

The CDR3 loop is CSARRTEPFSFNQPQHF. The chain uses TRBV20-1 and TRBJ1-5; TCRdb names TRBD1, which stays unverified in the absence of DNA. The CDR3 contains 17 residues. Germline-derived CDR1 and CDR2 are DFQATT and SNEGSKA (reference sequence).

The V and J genes are TRBV19 and TRBJ2-1; TCRdb gives TRBD1 as the D gene, but with no DNA this cannot be confirmed. This CDR3 has 17 residues. Germline CDR1 and CDR2: LNHDA and SQIVND (reference sequence). This CDR3 reads CASTLDGGSLGYNEQFF. Supplemented by reference TRBV19 and TRBJ2-1, the full variable domain reads DGGITQSPKYLFRKEGQNVTLSCEQNLNHDAMYWYRQDPGQGLRLIYYSQIVNDFQKGDIAEGYSVSREKKESFPLTVTSAQKNPTAFYLCASTLDGGSLGYNEQFFGPGTRLTVL.

The chain employs TRBV7-9 and TRBJ2-7; the TRBD1 assignment by TCRdb is unverifiable without DNA. The germline CDR1 and CDR2 sequences are SEHNR and FQNEAQ (reference sequence). CDR3 size: 14 residues. CDR3 protein: CASSYNRGAYEQYF.

The rearrangement uses TRBV6-1 and TRBJ2-7. Germline-derived CDR1 and CDR2 are MNHNS and SASEGT. This CDR3 is 13 amino acids long. The CDR3 region is CASSEWKYYEQYF.

The J gene is TRBJ2-3, the V gene TRBV29-1; there is no DNA to check the TCRdb D call of TRBD2. Germline V gene sequence: CDR1 SQVTM, CDR2 ANQGSEA. The CDR3 sequence is 16 residues long. The CDR3 loop reads CSVDLAGVPRPDTQYF.

V gene TRBV28 combines with J gene TRBJ2-7; the D call from TCRdb, TRBD1, cannot be confirmed without DNA. This CDR3 spans 16 amino acids. Germline V lookup: CDR1 MDHEN, CDR2 SYDVKM. CDR3 loop: CASTLDGAGGSYEQYF. Complete variable domain (other parts from reference TRBV28 and TRBJ2-7): DVKVTQSSRYLVKRTGEKVFLECVQDMDHENMFWYRQDPGLGLRLIYFSYDVKMKEKGDIPEGYSVSREKKERFSLILESASTNQTSMYLCASTLDGAGGSYEQYFGPGTRLTVT.

The V gene is TRBV28, the J gene TRBJ2-5; the D gene TCRdb calls, TRBD1, cannot be checked with no DNA. Germline lookup yields CDR1 MDHEN and CDR2 SYDVKM. The CDR3 loop spans 14 amino acids. CDR3 amino acids: CASTPLGNQETQYF.

This rearrangement joins TRBV27 to TRBJ2-3; without DNA, the TCRdb call of TRBD2 cannot be checked. Germline V lookup: CDR1 MNHEY, CDR2 SMNVEV (reference sequence). The length of the CDR3 is 17 residues. The CDR3 loop is CASTAGGPVPHTDTQYF.

This rearrangement joins TRBV18 to TRBJ2-2; absent DNA, TCRdb's TRBD1 call cannot be checked. The CDR3 has 16 amino acids. Germline CDR1 reads KGHSH; CDR2 reads LQKENI. CDR3 in amino acids: CASSPRPGHKAGELFF.

This chain links TRBV7-6 with TRBJ2-7; with no DNA, the TCRdb D assignment of TRBD2 cannot be verified. Germline CDR1 and CDR2: SGHVS and FNYEAQ. The CDR3 length is 17 residues. The CDR3 loop reads CASSLAAGTRNLYEQYF. Using reference TRBV7-6 and TRBJ2-7 for the parts outside the CDR3, the full variable domain is GAGVSQSPRYKVTKRGQDVALRCDPISGHVSLYWYRQALGQGPEFLTYFNYEAQQDKSGLPNDRFSAERPEGSISTLTIQRTEQRDSAMYRCASSLAAGTRNLYEQYFGPGTRLTVT.